This T cell receptor beta chain was sequenced for a study of cytomegalovirus exposure and HLA in healthy donors. Study-level background: Earlier sequencing of around 190 million T cells yielded around 100 million unique TCR beta sequences. Study findings and constraints: Further analysis, carried out later, found HLA-associated TCR beta chains more clonally expanded than equally common other chains. HLA alleles were associated with 15,000 to 20,000 TCR beta sequences in a later analysis at 0.05 false discovery rate.

V was pared by 6 bases and J by 0 bases, with 12 bases between. CDR1 is MNHEY, CDR2 SVGAGI, per germline. CDR3 length equals 15 residues. In the case of this clone: Its antigen is unidentified.

PCR amplification relied on 60 Vbeta primers (plus 13 Jbeta primers). Methods used by the authors: Tens of millions of unique TCR beta chains, roughly 11 million shared, were counted in a later analysis. Here immunoSEQ multiplex PCR was the method, and the copy in TCRdb shows in-frame clones only, minus some. Clonal size and the V and J genes are those of that table, whereas D and trimming came from the DNA. The data contain 210,000 or so clones, 77% of them seen just once; the ten biggest clones take up roughly 2.5%. This receptor was identified in a woman aged 55 to 70 in good health and CMV-seropositive. The sequencing input was PBMCs. The V and J genes are TRBV6-5 and TRBJ1-3, with TRBD1 as a possible D gene (6 bases). This CDR3 reads CASSLQGLSGNTIYF. The CDR3 coding sequence is TGTGCCAGCAGCTTACAGGGTCTCTCTGGAAACACCATATATTTT.